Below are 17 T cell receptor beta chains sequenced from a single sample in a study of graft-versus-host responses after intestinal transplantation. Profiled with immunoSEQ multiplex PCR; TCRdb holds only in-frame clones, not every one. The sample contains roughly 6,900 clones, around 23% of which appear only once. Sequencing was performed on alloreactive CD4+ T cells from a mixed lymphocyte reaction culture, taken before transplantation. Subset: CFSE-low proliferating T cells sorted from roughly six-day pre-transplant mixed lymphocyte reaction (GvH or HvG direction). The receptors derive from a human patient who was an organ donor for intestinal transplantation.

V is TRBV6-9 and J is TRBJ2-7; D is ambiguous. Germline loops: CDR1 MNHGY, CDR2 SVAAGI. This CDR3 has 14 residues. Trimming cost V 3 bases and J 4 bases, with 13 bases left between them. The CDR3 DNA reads TGTGCCAGCAGTTACTCTGGGTTAGCTTACGAGCAGTACTTC. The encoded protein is CASSYSGLAYEQYF.

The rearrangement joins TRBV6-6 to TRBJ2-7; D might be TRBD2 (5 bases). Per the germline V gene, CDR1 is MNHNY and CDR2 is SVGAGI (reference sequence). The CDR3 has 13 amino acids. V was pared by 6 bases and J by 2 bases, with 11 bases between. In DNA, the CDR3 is TGTGCCAGCAGCAGATCCGGGACCTACGAGCAGTACTTC. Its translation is CASSRSGTYEQYF.

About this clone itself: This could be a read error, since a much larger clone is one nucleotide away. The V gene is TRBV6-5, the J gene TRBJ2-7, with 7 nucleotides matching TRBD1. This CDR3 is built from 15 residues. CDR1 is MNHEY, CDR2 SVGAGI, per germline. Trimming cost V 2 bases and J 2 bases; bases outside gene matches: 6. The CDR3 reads CASSYGDSGTYEQYF. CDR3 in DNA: TGTGCCAGCAGTTACGGGGACAGTGGGACCTACGAGCAGTACTTC.

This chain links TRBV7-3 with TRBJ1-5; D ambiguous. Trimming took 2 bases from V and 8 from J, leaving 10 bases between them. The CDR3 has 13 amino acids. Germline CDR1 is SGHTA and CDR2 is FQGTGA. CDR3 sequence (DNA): TGTGCCAGCAGCTTAGTTCGGGAGGAGCCCCAGCATTTT. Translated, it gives CASSLVREEPQHF.

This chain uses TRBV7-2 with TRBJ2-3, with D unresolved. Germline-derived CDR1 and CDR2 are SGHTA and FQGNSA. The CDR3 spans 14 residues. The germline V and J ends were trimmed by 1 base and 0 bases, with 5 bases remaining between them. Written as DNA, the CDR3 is TGTGCCAGCAGCTTAGTGTTAAGCACAGATACGCAGTATTTT. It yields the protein CASSLVLSTDTQYF.

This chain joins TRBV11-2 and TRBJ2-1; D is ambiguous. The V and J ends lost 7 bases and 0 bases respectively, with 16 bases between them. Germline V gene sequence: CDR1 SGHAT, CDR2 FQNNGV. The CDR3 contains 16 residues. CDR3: CASILSPVSSYNEQFF. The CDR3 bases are TGTGCCAGCATCCTTAGCCCCGTAAGCTCCTACAATGAGCAGTTCTTC.

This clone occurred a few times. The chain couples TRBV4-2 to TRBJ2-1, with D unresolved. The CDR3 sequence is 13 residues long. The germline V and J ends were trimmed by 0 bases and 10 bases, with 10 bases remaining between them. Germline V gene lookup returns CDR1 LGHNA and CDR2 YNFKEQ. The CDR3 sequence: CASSQDYPSEQFF. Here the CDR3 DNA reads TGTGCCAGCAGCCAAGATTACCCCAGCGAGCAGTTCTTC.

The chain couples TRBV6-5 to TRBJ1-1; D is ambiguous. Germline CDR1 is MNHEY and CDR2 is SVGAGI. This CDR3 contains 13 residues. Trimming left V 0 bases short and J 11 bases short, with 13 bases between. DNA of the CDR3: TGTGCCAGCAGTTACTCGTTCACCGGAGTGGCTTTCTTT. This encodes CASSYSFTGVAFF.

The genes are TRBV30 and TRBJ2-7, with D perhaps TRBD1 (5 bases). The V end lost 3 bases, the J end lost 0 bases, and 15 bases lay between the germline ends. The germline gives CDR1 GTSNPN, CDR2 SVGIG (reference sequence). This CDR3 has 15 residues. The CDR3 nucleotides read TGTGCCTGGAGCCGTAGGGGTTCCCACTCCTACGAGCAGTACTTC. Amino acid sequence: CAWSRRGSHSYEQYF.

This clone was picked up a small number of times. In nucleotides, the CDR3 is TGTGCCAGCAGCCTATACCAGGGGGCAAGGGAAAAACTGTTTTTT. This codes for CASSLYQGAREKLFF. The chain recombines TRBV16 with TRBJ1-4; TRBD1 agrees at 8 bases. This CDR3 has 15 amino acids. Trimming cost V 4 bases and J 8 bases; bases outside gene matches: 9. Germline V gives CDR1 KGHSY, CDR2 FQNENV.

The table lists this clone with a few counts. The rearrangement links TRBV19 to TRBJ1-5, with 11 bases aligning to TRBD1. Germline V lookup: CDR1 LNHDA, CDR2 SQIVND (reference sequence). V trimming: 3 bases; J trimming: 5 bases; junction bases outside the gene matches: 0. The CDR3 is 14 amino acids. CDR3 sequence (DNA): TGTGCCAGTAGTATGGGACAGGGGGATCAGCCCCAGCATTTT. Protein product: CASSMGQGDQPQHF.

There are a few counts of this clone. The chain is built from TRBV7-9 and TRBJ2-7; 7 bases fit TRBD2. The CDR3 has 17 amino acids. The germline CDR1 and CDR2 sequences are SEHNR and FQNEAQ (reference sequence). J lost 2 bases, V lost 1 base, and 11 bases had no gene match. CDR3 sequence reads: CASSLGFARELTYEQYF. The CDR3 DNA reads TGTGCCAGCAGCTTAGGGTTCGCGCGGGAGTTAACCTACGAGCAGTACTTC.

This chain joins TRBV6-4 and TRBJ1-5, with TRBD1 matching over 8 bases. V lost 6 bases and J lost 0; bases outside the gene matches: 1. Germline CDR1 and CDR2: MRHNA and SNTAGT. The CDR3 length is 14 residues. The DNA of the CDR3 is TGTGCCAGCAGCAGGGGGCATAGCAATCAGCCCCAGCATTTT. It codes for CASSRGHSNQPQHF.

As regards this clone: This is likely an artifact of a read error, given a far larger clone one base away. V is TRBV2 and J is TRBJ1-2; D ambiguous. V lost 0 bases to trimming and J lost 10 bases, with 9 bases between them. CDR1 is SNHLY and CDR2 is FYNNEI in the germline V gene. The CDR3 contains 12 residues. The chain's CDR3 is CASSEALWDYTF. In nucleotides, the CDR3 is TGTGCCAGCAGTGAAGCGCTTTGGGACTACACCTTC.

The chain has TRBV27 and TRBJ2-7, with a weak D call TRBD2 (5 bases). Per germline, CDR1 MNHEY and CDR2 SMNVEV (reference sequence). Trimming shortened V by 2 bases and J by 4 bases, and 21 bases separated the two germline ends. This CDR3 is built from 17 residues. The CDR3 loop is CASSLGALSGRVYEQYF. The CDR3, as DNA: TGTGCCAGCAGTTTAGGTGCACTATCGGGAAGAGTTTACGAGCAGTACTTC.

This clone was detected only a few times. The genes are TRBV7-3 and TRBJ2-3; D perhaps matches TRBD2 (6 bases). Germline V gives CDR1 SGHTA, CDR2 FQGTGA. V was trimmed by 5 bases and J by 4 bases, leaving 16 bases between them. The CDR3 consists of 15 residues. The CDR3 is CASSPRESEADTQYF. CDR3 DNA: TGTGCCAGCAGCCCCCGGGAGAGTGAGGCAGATACGCAGTATTTT. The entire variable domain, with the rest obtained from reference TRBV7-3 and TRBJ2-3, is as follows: GAGVSQTPSNKVTEKGKYVELRCDPISGHTALYWYRQSLGQGPEFLIYFQGTGAADDSGLPNDRFFAVRPEGSVSTLKIQRTERGDSAVYLCASSPRESEADTQYFGPGTRLTVL.

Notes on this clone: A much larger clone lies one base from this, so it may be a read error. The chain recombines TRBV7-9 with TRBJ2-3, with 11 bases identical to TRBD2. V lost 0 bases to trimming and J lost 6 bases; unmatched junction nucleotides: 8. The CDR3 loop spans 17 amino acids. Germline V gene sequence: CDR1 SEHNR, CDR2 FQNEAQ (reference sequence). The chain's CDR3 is CASSLALVAGGADTQYF. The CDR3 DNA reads TGTGCCAGCAGCTTAGCGTTGGTAGCGGGAGGGGCGGATACGCAGTATTTT.